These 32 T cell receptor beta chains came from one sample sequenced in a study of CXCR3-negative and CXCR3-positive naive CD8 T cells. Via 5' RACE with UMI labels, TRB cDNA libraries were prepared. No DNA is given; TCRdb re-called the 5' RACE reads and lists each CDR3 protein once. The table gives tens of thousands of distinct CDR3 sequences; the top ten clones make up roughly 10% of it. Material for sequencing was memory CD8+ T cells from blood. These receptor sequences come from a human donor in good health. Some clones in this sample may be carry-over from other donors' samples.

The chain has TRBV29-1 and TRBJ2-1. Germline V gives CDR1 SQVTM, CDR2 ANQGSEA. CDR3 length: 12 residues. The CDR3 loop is CSVWGPTNEQFF.

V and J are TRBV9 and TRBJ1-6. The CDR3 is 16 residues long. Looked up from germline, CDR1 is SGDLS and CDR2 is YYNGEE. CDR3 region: CASSVASSALNSPLHF.

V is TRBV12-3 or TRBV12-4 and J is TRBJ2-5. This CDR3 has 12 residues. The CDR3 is CASSLSGETQYF.

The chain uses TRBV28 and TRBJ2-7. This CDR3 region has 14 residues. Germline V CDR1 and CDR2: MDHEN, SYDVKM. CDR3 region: CASSLFWGFFEQYF.

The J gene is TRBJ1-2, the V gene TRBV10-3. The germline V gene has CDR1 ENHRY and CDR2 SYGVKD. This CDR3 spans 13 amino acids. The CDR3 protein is CAISETENYGYTF.

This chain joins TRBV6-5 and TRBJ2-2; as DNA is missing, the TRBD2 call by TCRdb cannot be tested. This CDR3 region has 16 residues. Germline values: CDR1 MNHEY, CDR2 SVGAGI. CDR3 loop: CASRPSLIANTGELFF.

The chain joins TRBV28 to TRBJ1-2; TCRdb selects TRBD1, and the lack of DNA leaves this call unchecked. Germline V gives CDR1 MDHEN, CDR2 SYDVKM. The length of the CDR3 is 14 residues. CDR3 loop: CASSPGTGSFDYTF.

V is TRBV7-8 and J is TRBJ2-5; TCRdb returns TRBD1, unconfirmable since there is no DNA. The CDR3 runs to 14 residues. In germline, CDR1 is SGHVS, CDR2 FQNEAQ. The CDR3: CASEDRGSKETQYF.

CDR3 in amino acids: CASRTGAWTGELFF. The V and J genes are TRBV6-4 and TRBJ2-2; as DNA is missing, the TRBD1 call by TCRdb cannot be tested. CDR3 length: 14 amino acids. Germline-derived CDR1 and CDR2 are MRHNA and SNTAGT.

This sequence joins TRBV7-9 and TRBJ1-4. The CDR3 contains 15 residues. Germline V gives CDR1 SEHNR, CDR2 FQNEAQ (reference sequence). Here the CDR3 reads CASSYPRDFNEKLFF.

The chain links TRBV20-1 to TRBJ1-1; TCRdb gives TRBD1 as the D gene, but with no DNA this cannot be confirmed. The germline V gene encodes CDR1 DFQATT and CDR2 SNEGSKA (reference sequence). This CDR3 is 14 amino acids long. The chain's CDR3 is CSARPTVRNTEAFF.

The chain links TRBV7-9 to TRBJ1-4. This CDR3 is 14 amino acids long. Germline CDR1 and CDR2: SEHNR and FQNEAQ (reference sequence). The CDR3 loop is CASSPIRESEKLFF.

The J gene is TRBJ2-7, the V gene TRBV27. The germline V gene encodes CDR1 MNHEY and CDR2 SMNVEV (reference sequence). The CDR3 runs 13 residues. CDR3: CASSLTSEYEQYF.

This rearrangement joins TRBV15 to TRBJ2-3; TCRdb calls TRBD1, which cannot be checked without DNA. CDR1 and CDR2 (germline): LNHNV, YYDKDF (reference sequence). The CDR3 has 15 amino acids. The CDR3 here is CATSRYQGVTDTQYF. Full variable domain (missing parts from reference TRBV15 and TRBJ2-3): DAMVIQNPRYQVTQFGKPVTLSCSQTLNHNVMYWYQQKSSQAPKLLFHYYDKDFNNEADTPDNFQSRRPNTSFCFLDIRSPGLGDTAMYLCATSRYQGVTDTQYFGPGTRLTVL.

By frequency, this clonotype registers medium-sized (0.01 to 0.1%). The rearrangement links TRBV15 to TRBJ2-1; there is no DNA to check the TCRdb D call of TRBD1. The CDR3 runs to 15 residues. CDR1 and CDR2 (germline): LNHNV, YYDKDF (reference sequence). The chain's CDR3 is CATSRNRDSYNEQFF. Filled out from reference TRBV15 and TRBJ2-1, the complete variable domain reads DAMVIQNPRYQVTQFGKPVTLSCSQTLNHNVMYWYQQKSSQAPKLLFHYYDKDFNNEADTPDNFQSRRPNTSFCFLDIRSPGLGDTAMYLCATSRNRDSYNEQFFGPGTRLTVL.

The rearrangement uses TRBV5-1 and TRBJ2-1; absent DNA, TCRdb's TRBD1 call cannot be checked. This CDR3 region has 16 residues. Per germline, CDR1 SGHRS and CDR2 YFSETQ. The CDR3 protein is CASSLDPYRVNNEQFF.

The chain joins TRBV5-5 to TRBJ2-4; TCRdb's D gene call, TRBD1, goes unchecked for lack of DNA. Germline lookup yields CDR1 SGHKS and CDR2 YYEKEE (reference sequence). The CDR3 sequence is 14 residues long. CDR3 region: CASSLGQVLNIQYF. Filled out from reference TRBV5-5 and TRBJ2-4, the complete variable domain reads DAGVTQSPTHLIKTRGQQVTLRCSPISGHKSVSWYQQVLGQGPQFIFQYYEKEERGRGNFPDRFSARQFPNYSSELNVNALLLGDSALYLCASSLGQVLNIQYFGAGTRLSVL.

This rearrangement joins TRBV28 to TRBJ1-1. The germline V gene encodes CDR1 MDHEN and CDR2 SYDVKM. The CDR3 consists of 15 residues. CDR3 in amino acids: CASSLMQATNTEAFF.

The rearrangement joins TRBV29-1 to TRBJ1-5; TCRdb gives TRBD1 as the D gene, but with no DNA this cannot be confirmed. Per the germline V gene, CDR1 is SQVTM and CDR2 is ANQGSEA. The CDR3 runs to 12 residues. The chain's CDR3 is CSVGTGWGPQHF.

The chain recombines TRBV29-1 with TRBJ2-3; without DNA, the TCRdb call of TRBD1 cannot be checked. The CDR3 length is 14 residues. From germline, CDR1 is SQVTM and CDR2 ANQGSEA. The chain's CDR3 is CSVSRDNPADTQYF.

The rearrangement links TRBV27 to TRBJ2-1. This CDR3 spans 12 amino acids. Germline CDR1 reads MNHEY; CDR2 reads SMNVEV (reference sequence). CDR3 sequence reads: CASSLLVDEQFF.

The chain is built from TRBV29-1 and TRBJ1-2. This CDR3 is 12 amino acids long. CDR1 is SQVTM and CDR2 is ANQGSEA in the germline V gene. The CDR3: CSVEDNNYGYTF. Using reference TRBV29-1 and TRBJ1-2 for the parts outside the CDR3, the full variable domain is SAVISQKPSRDICQRGTSLTIQCQVDSQVTMMFWYRQQPGQSLTLIATANQGSEATYESGFVIDKFPISRPNLTFSTLTVSNMSPEDSSIYLCSVEDNNYGYTFGSGTRLTVV.

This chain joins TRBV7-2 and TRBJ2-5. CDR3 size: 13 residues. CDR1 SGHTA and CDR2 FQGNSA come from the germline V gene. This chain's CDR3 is CASRVAGQETQYF.

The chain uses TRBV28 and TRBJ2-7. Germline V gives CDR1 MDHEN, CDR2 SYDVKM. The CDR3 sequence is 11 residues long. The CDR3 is CASTDSYEQYF.

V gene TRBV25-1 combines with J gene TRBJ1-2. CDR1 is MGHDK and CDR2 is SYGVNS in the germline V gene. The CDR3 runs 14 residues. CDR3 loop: CASSEYRESDSYTF.

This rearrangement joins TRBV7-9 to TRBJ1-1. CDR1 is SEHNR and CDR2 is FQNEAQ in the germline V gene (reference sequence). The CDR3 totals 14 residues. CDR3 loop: CASSLETRNTEAFF.

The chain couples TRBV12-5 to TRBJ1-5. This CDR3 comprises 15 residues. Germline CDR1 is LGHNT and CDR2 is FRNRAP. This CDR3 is CASAPQGGGNQPQHF. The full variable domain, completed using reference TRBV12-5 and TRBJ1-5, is DARVTQTPRHKVTEMGQEVTMRCQPILGHNTVFWYRQTMMQGLELLAYFRNRAPLDDSGMPKDRFSAEMPDATLATLKIQPSEPRDSAVYFCASAPQGGGNQPQHFGDGTRLSIL.

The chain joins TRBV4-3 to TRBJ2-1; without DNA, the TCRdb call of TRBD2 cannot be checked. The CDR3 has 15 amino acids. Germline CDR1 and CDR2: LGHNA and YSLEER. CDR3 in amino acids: CASSQDGNRLNEQFF.

The CDR3: CATSERDNYGYTF. The chain joins TRBV10-3 to TRBJ1-2; TCRdb calls TRBD1, which cannot be checked without DNA. Germline loops: CDR1 ENHRY, CDR2 SYGVKD. The CDR3 is 13 residues long.

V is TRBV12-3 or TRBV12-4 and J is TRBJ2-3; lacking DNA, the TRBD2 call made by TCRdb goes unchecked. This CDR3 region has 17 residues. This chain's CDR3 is CASSFQLAGGSTDTQYF.

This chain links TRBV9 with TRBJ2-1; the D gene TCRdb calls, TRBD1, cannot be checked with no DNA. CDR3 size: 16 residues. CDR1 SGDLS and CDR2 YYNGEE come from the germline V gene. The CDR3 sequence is CASSGVGGHGSNEQFF.

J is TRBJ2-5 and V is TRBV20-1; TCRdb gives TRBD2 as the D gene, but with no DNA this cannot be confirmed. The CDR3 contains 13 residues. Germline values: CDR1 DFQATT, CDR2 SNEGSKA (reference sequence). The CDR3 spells CSATSSGQETQYF.